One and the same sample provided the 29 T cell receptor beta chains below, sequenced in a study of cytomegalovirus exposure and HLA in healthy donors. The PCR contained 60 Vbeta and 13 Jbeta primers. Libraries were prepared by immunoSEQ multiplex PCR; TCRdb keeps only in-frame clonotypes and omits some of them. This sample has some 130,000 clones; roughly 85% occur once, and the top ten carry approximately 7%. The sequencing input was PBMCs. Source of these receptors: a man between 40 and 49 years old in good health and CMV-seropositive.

Here the CDR3 DNA reads TGTGCCATCAGTGAGCCCCAGGGCCCTAGCGGGAGTAGATACGAGCAGTACTTC. This codes for CAISEPQGPSGSRYEQYF. The chain carries TRBV10-3 and TRBJ2-5; TRBD2 agrees at 10 bases. Matching the DNA end better, TRBJ2-7 makes the J call doubtful. Germline CDR1 and CDR2: ENHRY and SYGVKD. The length of the CDR3 is 18 residues.

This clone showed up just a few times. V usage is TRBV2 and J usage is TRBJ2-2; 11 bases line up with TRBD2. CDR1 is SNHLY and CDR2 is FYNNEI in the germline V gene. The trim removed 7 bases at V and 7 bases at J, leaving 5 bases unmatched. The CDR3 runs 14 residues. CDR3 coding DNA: TGTGCCAGCACTAGCGGGAGGTCTCGCGGGGAGCTGTTTTTT. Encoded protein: CASTSGRSRGELFF.

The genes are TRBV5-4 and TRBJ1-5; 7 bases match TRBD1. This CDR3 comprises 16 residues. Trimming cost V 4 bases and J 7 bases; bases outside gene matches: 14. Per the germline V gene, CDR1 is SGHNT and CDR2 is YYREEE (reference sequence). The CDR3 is CASSPPGEQGRQPQHF. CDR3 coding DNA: TGTGCCAGCAGCCCCCCGGGAGAACAGGGGAGGCAGCCCCAGCATTTT. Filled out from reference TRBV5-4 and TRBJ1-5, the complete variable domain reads ETGVTQSPTHLIKTRGQQVTLRCSSQSGHNTVSWYQQALGQGPQFIFQYYREEENGRGNFPPRFSGLQFPNYSSELNVNALELDDSALYLCASSPPGEQGRQPQHFGDGTRLSIL.

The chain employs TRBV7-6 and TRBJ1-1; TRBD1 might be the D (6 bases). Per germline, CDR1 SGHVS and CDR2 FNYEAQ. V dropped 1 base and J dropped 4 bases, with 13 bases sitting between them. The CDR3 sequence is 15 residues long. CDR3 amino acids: CASSLVGEGGTEAFF. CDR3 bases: TGTGCCAGCAGCTTAGTGGGGGAGGGGGGCACTGAAGCTTTCTTT.

The CDR3 is CASSLRQGSTDTQYF. The CDR3 coding sequence is TGTGCCAGCAGTTTAAGACAGGGGTCGACAGATACGCAGTATTTT. V gene TRBV28 combines with J gene TRBJ2-3, with 8 bases that match TRBD1. The CDR3 has 15 amino acids. In germline, CDR1 is MDHEN, CDR2 SYDVKM. The ends lost 2 bases at V and 3 bases at J; junction bases unmatched: 4.

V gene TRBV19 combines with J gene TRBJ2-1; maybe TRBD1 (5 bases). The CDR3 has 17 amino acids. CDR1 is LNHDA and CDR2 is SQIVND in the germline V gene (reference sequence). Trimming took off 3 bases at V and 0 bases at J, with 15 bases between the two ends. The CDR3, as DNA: TGTGCCAGTAGTATGCCTTGGGGCTACCACTCCTACAATGAGCAGTTCTTC. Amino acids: CASSMPWGYHSYNEQFF.

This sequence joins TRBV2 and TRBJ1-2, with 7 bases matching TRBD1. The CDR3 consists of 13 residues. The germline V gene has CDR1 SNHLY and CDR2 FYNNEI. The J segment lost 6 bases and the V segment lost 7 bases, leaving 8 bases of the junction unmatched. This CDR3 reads CASKSTGTDGYTF. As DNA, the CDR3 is TGTGCCAGCAAGTCGACAGGGACTGATGGCTACACCTTC.

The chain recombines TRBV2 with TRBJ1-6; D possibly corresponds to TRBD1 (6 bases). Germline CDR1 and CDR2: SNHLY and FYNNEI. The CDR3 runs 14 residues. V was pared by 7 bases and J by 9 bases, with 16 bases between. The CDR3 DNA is TGTGCCAGCACCCAGGTAGGGGGGGTTTCACCCCTCCACTTT. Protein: CASTQVGGVSPLHF.

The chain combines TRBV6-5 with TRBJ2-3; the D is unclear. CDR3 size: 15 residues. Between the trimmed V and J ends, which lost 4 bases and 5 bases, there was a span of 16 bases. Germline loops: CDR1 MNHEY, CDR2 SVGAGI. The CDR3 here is CASSFIVSRVDTQYF. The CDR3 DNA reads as TGTGCCAGCAGTTTTATAGTTTCTCGCGTAGATACGCAGTATTTT.

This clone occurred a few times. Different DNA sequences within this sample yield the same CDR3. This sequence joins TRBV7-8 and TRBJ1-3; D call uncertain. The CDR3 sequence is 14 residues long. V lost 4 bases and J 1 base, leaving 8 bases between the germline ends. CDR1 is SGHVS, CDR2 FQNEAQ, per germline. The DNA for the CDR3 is TGTGCCAGCAGCTACCGAGGATCTGGAAACACCATATATTTT. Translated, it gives CASSYRGSGNTIYF.

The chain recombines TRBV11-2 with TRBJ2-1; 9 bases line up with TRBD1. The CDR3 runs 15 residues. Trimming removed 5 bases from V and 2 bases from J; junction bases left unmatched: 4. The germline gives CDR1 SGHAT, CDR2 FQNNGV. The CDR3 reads CASSHGTGTYNEQFF. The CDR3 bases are TGTGCCAGCAGCCACGGGACAGGGACCTACAATGAGCAGTTCTTC.

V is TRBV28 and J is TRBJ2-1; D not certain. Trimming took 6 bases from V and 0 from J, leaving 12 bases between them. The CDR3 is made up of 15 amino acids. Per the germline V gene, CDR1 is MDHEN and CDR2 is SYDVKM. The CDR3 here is CASSLLASSYNEQFF. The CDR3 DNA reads TGTGCCAGCAGCCTCCTCGCGTCCTCCTACAATGAGCAGTTCTTC.

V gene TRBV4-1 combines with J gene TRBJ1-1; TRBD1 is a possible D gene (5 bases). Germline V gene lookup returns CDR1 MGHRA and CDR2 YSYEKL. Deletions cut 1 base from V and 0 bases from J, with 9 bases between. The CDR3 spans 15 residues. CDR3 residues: CASSQATDLNTEAFF. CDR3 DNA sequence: TGCGCCAGCAGCCAAGCGACAGATTTGAACACTGAAGCTTTCTTT.

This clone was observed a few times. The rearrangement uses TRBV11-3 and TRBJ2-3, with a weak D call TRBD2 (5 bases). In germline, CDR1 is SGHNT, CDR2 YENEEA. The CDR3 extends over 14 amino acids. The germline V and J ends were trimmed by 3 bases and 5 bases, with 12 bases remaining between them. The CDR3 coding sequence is TGTGCCAGCAGCTTCGGACTCGGAGGAGATACGCAGTATTTT. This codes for CASSFGLGGDTQYF.

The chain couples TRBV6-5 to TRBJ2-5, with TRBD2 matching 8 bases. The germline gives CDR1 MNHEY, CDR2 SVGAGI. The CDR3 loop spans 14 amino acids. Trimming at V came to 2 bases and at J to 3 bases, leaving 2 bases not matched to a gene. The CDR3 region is CASSYTGLEETQYF. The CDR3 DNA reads TGTGCCAGCAGTTACACGGGACTAGAAGAGACCCAGTACTTC.

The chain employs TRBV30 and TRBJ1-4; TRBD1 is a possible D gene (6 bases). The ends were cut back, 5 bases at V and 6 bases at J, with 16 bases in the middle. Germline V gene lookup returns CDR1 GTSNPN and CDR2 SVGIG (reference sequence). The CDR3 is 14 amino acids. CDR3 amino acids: CAWGQTGFYEKLFF. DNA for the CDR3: TGTGCCTGGGGGCAGACAGGTTTTTATGAAAAACTGTTTTTT.

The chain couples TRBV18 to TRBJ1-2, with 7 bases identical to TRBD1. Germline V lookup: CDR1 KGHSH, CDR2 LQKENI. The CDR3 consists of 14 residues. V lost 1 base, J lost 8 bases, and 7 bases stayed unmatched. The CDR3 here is CASSPLPQGEGYTF. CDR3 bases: TGTGCCAGCTCACCACTTCCTCAGGGGGAGGGCTACACCTTC.

CDR3 sequence (DNA): TGTGCCAGCAGCTTGGGGTACAGGGGACAGCCCCAGCATTTT. As protein: CASSLGYRGQPQHF. This rearrangement joins TRBV5-6 to TRBJ1-5, with 7 bases lining up with TRBD1. The CDR3 sequence is 14 residues long. Trimming at V came to 0 bases and at J to 7 bases, leaving 4 bases not matched to a gene. CDR1 and CDR2 (germline): SGHDT, YYEEEE.

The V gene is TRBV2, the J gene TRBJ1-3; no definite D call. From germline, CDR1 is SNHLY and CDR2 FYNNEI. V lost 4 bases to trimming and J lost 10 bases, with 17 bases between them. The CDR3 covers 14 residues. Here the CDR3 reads CASSGGFRAGTIYF. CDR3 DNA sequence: TGTGCCAGCAGTGGCGGATTTCGAGCCGGTACCATATATTTT.

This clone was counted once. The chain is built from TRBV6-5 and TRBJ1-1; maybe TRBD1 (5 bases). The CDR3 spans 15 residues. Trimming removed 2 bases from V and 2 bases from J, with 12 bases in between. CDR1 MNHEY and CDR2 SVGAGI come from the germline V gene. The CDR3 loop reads CASSYGGNRNTEAFF. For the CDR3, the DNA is TGTGCCAGCAGTTACGGGGGGAACCGAAACACTGAAGCTTTCTTT.

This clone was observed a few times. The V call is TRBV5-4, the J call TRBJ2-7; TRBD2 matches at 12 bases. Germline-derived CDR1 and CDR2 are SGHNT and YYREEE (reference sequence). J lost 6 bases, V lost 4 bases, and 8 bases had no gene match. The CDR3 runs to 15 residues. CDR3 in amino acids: CASSPRTSGMGEQYF. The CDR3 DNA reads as TGTGCCAGCAGCCCGCGGACTAGCGGGATGGGCGAGCAGTACTTC.

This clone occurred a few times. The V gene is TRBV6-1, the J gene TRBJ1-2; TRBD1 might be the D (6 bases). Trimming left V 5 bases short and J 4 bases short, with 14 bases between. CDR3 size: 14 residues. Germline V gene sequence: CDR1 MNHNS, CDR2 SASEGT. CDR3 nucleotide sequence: TGTGCCAGCAGTAGAGGGGACATTGGCTATGGCTACACCTTC. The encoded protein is CASSRGDIGYGYTF.

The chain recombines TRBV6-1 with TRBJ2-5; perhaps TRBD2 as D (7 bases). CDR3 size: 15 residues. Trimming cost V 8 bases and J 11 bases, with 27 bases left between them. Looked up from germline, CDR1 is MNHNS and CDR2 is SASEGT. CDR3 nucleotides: TGTGCCAGCGGACTAGAGAGGGGGTCCCTCGGTCAGCAGTACTTC. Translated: CASGLERGSLGQQYF.

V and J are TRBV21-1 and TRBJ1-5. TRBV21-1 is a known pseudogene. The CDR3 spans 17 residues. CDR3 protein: CASSEVGRGLSNQPQHF. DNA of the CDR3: TGTGCCAGCAGCGAAGTCGGGAGGGGTCTTAGCAATCAGCCCCAGCATTTT.

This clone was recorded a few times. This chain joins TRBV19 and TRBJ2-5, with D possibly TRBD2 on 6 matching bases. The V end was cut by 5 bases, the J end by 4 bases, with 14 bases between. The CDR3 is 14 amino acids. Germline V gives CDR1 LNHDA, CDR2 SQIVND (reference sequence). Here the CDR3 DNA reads TGTGCCAGTAGTCTAAATCAGGGAGGAGAGACCCAGTACTTC. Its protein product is CASSLNQGGETQYF.

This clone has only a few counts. The CDR3 DNA reads TGTGCCAGCAGCCATGGGCGGGAGGGCCCCGAGACCCAGTACTTC. This sequence encodes CASSHGREGPETQYF. The rearrangement joins TRBV4-2 to TRBJ2-5; 9 bases fit TRBD2. CDR3 size: 15 residues. V lost 3 bases and J lost 5; bases outside the gene matches: 7. Per the germline V gene, CDR1 is LGHNA and CDR2 is YNFKEQ.

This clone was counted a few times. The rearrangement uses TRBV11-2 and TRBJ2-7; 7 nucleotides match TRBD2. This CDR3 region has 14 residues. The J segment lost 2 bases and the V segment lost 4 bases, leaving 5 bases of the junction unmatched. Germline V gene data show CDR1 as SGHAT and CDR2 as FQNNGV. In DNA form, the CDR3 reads TGTGCCAGCAGCTCAGGCGGGGGAACCTACGAGCAGTACTTC. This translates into CASSSGGGTYEQYF.

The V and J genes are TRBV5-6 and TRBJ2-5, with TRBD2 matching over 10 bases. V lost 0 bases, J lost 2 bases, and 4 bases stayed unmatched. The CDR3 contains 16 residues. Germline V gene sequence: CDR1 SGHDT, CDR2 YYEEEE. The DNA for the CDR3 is TGTGCCAGCAGCTTGGGAGCGGGAGGGGGACAAGAGACCCAGTACTTC. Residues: CASSLGAGGGQETQYF.

The CDR3 protein is CASSSPTGGTDEQFF. For the CDR3, the DNA is TGTGCCAGCAGCTCGCCCACCGGAGGGACCGATGAGCAGTTCTTC. This rearrangement joins TRBV7-9 to TRBJ2-1; D possibly corresponds to TRBD2 (6 bases). With 4 bases removed from V and 8 bases from J, the gap between germline ends came to 18 bases. The CDR3 covers 15 residues. Germline values: CDR1 SEHNR, CDR2 FQNEAQ (reference sequence).